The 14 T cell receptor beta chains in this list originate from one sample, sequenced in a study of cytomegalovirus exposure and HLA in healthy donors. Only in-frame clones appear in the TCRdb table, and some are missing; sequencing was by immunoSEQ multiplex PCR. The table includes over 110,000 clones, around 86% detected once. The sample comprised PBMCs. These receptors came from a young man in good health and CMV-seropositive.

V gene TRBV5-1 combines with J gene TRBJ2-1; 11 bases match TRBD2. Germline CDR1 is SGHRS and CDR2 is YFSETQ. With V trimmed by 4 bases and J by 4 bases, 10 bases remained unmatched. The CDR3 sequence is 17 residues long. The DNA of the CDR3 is TGCGCCAGCAGCCCTATTGGTACTAGCGGGGGTTACAATGAGCAGTTCTTC. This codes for CASSPIGTSGGYNEQFF.

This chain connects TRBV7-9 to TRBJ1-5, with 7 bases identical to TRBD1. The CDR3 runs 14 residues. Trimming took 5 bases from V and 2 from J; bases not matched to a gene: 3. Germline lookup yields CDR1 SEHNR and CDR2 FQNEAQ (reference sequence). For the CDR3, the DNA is TGTGCCAGCAGCCCAGGGACAGGCAATCAGCCCCAGCATTTT. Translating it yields CASSPGTGNQPQHF.

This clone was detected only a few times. CDR3: CASSLVTGVAQPQHF. CDR3 in DNA: TGTGCCAGCAGCTTAGTAACAGGGGTTGCTCAGCCCCAGCATTTT. The chain is built from TRBV7-2 and TRBJ1-5; 7 bases fit TRBD1. Germline V gene lookup returns CDR1 SGHTA and CDR2 FQGNSA. Trimming took 1 base from V and 6 from J; bases not matched to a gene: 6. This CDR3 region has 15 residues.

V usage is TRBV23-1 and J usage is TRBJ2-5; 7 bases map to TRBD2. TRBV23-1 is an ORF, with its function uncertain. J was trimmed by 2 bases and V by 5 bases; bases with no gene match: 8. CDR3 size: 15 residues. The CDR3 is CASSAPGRGQETQYF. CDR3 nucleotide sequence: TGCGCCAGCAGTGCCCCGGGGCGGGGGCAAGAGACCCAGTACTTC.

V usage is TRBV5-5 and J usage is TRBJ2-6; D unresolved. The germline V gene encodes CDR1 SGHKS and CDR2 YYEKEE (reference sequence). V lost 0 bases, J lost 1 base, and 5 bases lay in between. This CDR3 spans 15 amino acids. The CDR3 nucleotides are TGTGCCAGCAGCTTGGGGCATTCTGGGGCCAACGTCCTGACTTTC. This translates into CASSLGHSGANVLTF.

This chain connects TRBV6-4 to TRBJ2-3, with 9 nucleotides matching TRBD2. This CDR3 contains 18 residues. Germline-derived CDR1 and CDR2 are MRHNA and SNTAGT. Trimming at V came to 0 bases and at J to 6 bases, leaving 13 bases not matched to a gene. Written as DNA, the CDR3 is TGTGCCAGCAGTGACTCGGATCTTGGGCTAGCGGGAAAGGATACGCAGTATTTT. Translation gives CASSDSDLGLAGKDTQYF.

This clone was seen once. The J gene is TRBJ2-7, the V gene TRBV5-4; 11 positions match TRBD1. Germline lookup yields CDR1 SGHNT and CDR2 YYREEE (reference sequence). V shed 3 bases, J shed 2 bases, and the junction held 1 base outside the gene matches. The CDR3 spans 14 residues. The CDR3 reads CASSWGQGAYEQYF. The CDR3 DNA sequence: TGTGCCAGCAGCTGGGGACAGGGGGCCTACGAGCAGTACTTC. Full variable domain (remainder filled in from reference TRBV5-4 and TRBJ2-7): ETGVTQSPTHLIKTRGQQVTLRCSSQSGHNTVSWYQQALGQGPQFIFQYYREEENGRGNFPPRFSGLQFPNYSSELNVNALELDDSALYLCASSWGQGAYEQYFGPGTRLTVT.

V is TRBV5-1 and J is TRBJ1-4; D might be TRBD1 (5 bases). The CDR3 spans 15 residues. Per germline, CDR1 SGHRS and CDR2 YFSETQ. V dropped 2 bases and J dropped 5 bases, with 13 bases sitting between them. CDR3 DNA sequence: TGCGCCAGCAGCTTAGGCGGACAAATAAATGAAAAACTGTTTTTT. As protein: CASSLGGQINEKLFF.

Written as DNA, the CDR3 is TGTGCCAGCAGCCAAGACGGAGAAGTGCATGGCTACACCTTC. As protein: CASSQDGEVHGYTF. This rearrangement joins TRBV14 to TRBJ1-2; D is ambiguous. This CDR3 is built from 14 residues. Germline values: CDR1 SGHDN, CDR2 FVKESK. Trimming left V 0 bases short and J 6 bases short, with 11 bases between.

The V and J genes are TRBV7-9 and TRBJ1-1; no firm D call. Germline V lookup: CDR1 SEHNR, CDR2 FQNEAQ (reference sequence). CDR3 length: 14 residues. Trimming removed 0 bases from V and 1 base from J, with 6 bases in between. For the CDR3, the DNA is TGTGCCAGCAGCTTAGCGTCCCGGAACACTGAAGCTTTCTTT. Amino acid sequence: CASSLASRNTEAFF. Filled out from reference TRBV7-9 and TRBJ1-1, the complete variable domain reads DTGVSQNPRHKITKRGQNVTFRCDPISEHNRLYWYRQTLGQGPEFLTYFQNEAQLEKSRLLSDRFSAERPKGSFSTLEIQRTEQGDSAMYLCASSLASRNTEAFFGQGTRLTVV.

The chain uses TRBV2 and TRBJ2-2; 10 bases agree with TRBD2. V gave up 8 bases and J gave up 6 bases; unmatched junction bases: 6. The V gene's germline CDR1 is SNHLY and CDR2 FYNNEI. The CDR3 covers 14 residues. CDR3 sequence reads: CASRPAGGSGELFF. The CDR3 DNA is TGTGCCAGCCGTCCAGCGGGGGGGTCCGGGGAGCTGTTTTTT.

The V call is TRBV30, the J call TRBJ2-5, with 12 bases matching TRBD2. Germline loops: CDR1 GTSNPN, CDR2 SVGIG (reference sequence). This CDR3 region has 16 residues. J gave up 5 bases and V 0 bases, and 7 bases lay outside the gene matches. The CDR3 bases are TGTGCCTGGAGTGTACTGACTAGCGGGGGCGGGGAGACCCAGTACTTC. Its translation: CAWSVLTSGGGETQYF.

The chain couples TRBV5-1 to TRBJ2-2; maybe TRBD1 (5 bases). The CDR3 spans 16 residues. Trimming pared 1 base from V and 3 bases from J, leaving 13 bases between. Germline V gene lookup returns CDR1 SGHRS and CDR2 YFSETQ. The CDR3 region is CASSLRQMGDTGELFF. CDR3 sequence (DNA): TGCGCCAGCAGCTTGAGACAGATGGGCGACACCGGGGAGCTGTTTTTT.

The CDR3 loop is CASSPYWTGGGTDTQYF. The CDR3 nucleotides are TGTGCCAGCAGTCCCTACTGGACAGGGGGTGGCACAGATACGCAGTATTTT. The chain links TRBV27 to TRBJ2-3, with TRBD1 matching 10 bases. Trimming cost V 5 bases and J 1 base; bases outside gene matches: 9. CDR3 size: 17 residues. Looked up from germline, CDR1 is MNHEY and CDR2 is SMNVEV (reference sequence).